The rows below give T cell receptor beta chains drawn from one sample of a study of blood T cell repertoires in COVID-19. Libraries were prepared by immunoSEQ multiplex PCR; TCRdb keeps only in-frame clonotypes and omits some of them. This sample has about 480,000 clones, with more than 75% found just once. Sequencing input: PBMCs or T cells enriched from blood (not recorded which). These receptors were taken from a woman in her thirties or forties who had recovered from COVID-19. The CDR3 runs from the conserved cysteine through the conserved F or W. The D gene is left open where the match is weak. Size values are once, few and many counts, or a class for expanded clones, and some rows have none.

CDR3aa	CDR3nt	v_gene	j_gene	d_gene	abundance
CASSLALLARQETQYF	TGTGCCAGCAGCTTAGCCCTTCTCGCCAGACAAGAGACCCAGTACTTC	TRBV11-2	TRBJ2-5	.	few
CASSPTGGPYGYTF	TGTGCCAGCAGCCCTACAGGGGGACCCTATGGCTACACCTTC	TRBV9	TRBJ1-2	TRBD1	.
CASSSTPDWVGGYTF	TGTGCCAGCAGTTCAACCCCCGACTGGGTAGGTGGCTACACCTTC	TRBV6-5	TRBJ1-2	.	.
CSATPGTGQHF	TGCAGTGCTACCCCAGGGACAGGGCAGCATTTT	TRBV20-1	TRBJ1-5	TRBD1	.
CASIIRGGTGQKQFF	TGTGCTAGTATAATTAGGGGGGGGACAGGCCAGAAGCAGTTCTTC	TRBV12-5	TRBJ2-1	.	.
CASSTAGSVFQAFF	TGCGCCAGCAGCACAGCAGGGTCTGTTTTTCAAGCTTTCTTT	TRBV4-1	TRBJ1-1	.	.
CASSLSSGRGDTQYF	TGCGCCAGCAGCTTAAGTAGCGGGAGGGGAGATACGCAGTATTTT	TRBV5-1	TRBJ2-3	TRBD2	.
CASSQFLSREFADTQYF	TGTGCCAGCAGCCAATTTCTCTCGCGGGAATTTGCAGATACGCAGTATTTT	TRBV3-1/TRBV3-2	TRBJ2-3	.	.
CASSVTGGQPQHF	TGTGCCAGCAGTGTCACCGGGGGTCAGCCCCAGCATTTT	TRBV12-3/TRBV12-4	TRBJ1-5	.	.
CASRASGTGTGELFF	TGTGCCAGCAGAGCCAGCGGGACGGGCACCGGGGAGCTGTTTTTT	TRBV2	TRBJ2-2	TRBD2	once
CASFQGKKDRSYGYTF	TGTGCCAGTTTTCAGGGAAAAAAGGACAGGAGCTATGGCTACACCTTC	TRBV19	TRBJ1-2	TRBD1	.
CASSDYRSSGRNEQFF	TGTGCCAGCAGTGACTACCGATCTAGCGGGAGAAATGAGCAGTTCTTC	TRBV6-4	TRBJ2-1	TRBD2	.
CASSLDGDYGYTF	TGTGCCAGCAGCTTAGACGGAGACTATGGCTACACCTTC	TRBV7-6	TRBJ1-2	.	.
CASSLVWDRGPHEQYF	TGTGCCAGCAGCTTGGTCTGGGACAGGGGGCCTCACGAGCAGTACTTC	TRBV5-4	TRBJ2-7	TRBD1	.